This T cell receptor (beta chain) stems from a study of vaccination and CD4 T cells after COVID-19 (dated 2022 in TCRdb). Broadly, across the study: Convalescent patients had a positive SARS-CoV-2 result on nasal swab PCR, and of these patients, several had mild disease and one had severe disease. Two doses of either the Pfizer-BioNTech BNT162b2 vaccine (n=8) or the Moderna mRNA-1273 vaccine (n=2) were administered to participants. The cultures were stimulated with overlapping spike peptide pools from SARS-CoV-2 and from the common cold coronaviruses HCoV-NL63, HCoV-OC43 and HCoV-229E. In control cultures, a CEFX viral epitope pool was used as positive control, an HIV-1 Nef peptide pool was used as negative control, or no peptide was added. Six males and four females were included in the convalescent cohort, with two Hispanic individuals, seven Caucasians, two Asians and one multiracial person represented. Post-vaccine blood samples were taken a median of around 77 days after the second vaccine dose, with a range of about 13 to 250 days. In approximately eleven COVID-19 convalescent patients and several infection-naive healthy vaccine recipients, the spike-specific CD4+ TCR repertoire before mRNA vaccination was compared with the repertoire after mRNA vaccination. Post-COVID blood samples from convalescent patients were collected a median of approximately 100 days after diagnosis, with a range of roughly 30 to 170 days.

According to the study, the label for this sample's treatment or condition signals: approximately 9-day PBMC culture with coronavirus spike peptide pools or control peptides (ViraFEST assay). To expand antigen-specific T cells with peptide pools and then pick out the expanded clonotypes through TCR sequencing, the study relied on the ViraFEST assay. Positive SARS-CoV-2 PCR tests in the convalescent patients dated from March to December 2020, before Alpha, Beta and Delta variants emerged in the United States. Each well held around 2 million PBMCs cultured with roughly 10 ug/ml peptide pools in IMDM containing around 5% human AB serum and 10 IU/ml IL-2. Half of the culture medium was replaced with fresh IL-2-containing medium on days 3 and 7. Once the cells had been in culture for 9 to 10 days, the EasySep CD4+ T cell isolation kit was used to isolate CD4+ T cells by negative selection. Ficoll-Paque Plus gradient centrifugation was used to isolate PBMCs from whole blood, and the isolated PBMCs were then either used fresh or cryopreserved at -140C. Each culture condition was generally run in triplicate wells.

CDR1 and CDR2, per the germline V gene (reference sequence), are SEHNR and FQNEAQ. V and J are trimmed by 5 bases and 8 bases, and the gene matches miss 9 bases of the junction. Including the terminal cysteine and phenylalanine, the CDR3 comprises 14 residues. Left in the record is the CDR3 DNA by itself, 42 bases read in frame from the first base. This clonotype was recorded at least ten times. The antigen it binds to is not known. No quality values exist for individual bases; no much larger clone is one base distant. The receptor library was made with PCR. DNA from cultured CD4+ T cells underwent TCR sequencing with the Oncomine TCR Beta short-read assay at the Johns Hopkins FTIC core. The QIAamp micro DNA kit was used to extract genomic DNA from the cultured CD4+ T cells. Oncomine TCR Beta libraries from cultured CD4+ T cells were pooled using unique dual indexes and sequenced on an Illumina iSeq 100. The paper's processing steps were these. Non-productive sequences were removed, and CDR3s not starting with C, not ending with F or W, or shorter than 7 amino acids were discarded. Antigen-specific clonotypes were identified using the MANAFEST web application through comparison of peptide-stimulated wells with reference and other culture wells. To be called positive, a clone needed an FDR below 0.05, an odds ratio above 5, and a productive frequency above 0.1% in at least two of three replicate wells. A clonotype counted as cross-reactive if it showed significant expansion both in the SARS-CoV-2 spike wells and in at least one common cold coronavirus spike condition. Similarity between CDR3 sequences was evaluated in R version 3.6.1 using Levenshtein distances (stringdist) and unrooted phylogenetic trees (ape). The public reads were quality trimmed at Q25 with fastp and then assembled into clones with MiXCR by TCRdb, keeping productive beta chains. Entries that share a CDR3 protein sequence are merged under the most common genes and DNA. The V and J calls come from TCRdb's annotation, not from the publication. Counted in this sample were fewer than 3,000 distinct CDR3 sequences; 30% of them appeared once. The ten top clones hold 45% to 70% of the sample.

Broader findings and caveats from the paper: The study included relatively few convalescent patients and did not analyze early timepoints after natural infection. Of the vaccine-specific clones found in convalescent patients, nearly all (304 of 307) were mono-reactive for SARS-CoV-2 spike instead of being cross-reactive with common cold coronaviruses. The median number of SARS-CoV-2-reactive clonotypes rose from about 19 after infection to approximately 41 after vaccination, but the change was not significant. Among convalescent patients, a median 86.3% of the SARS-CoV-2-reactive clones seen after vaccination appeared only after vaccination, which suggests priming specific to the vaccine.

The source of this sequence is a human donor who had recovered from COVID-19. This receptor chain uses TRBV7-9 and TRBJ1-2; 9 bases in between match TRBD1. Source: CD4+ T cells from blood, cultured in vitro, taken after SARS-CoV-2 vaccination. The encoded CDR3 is CASSLQGAREGYTF. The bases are TGTGCCAGCAGCCTACAGGGGGCTCGAGAAGGCTACACCTTC.